The 2 T cell receptor beta chains listed next were all sequenced from one sample in a study of blood T cell repertoires in COVID-19. Profiling relied on immunoSEQ multiplex PCR, and the TCRdb table lists in-frame clones only, not all of them. The data show 200,000 to 250,000 clones, with 82% seen just once and 8% to 9% held by the top ten. The sequenced material came from peripheral blood. The source of these receptors is a woman older than 75 with COVID-19, enrolled during active disease.

The chain has TRBV12-3 or TRBV12-4 and TRBJ2-7, with D perhaps TRBD2 (6 bases). This CDR3 region has 12 residues. The ends were cut back, 2 bases at V and 7 bases at J, with 9 bases in the middle. The chain's CDR3 is CASSLRREEQYF. Written as DNA, the CDR3 is TGTGCCAGCAGTTTAAGGAGGGAAGAGCAGTACTTC.

V gene TRBV6-2 or TRBV6-3 combines with J gene TRBJ2-5, with D unclear. The CDR3 is made up of 11 amino acids. Germline V gene lookup returns CDR1 MNHEY and CDR2 SVGEGT. Trimming took 4 bases from V and 7 from J, leaving 7 bases between them. CDR3 amino acids: CASSSSVTQYF. In DNA form, the CDR3 reads TGTGCCAGCAGTTCGTCGGTGACCCAGTACTTC.